This entry lists 13 T cell receptor beta chains sequenced from one sample in a study of T cells in Graves' hyperthyroidism and ophthalmopathy. TCR beta CDR3 region amplification was performed from RNA transcripts. First-round RT-PCR targeting the TCR CDR3 was performed with the HTBI primer set. Each CDR3 protein is one row after TCRdb ran MiXCR on the multiplex PCR reads. The table includes roughly 500,000 distinct CDR3 sequences, about 16% detected once. Sequences were obtained from blood. These receptors were obtained from a woman aged 25 to 39 with Graves' ophthalmopathy.

This clonotype came up a few times. This chain connects TRBV4-3 to TRBJ2-1; D is perhaps TRBD1 (6 bases). The germline V gene encodes CDR1 LGHNA and CDR2 YSLEER. The length of the CDR3 is 15 residues. Trimming cost V 6 bases and J 6 bases, with 18 bases left between them. The CDR3: CASSQSTGLLNEQFF. The CDR3 DNA reads TGCGCCAGCAGTCAGAGTACAGGGCTCCTCAATGAGCAGTTCTTC.

This clonotype showed up just a few times. The CDR3 nucleotides read TGTGCCAGCAGCTTGGGGCTAGCGGGAGGGCCGGGTTACAATGAGCAGTTCTTC. This sequence encodes CASSLGLAGGPGYNEQFF. V is TRBV5-5 and J is TRBJ2-1, with 12 bases matching TRBD2. After removal of 0 bases from V and 4 bases from J, the junction contained 8 bases not matched to a gene. Germline CDR1 reads SGHKS; CDR2 reads YYEKEE (reference sequence). This CDR3 has 18 residues. The whole variable domain, remainder taken from reference TRBV5-5 and TRBJ2-1, is DAGVTQSPTHLIKTRGQQVTLRCSPISGHKSVSWYQQVLGQGPQFIFQYYEKEERGRGNFPDRFSARQFPNYSSELNVNALLLGDSALYLCASSLGLAGGPGYNEQFFGPGTRLTVL.

This clonotype was seen more than once but under ten times. This CDR3 is CASSAGLAGARDTQYF. As DNA, the CDR3 is TGTGCCAGCAGCGCAGGACTAGCGGGAGCTAGAGATACGCAGTATTTT. The chain has TRBV5-8 and TRBJ2-3; 13 bases agree with TRBD2. The CDR3 contains 16 residues. CDR1 SGHTS and CDR2 YDEGEE come from the germline V gene. The trim removed 4 bases at V and 5 bases at J, leaving 7 bases unmatched.

The chain has TRBV29-1 and TRBJ2-1, with 15 bases identical to TRBD2. V was pared by 7 bases and J by 0 bases, with 10 bases of the junction left unmatched. CDR3 size: 18 residues. Looked up from germline, CDR1 is SQVTM and CDR2 is ANQGSEA. The CDR3 protein is CSAAGLAGGKSSYNEQFF. Written as DNA, the CDR3 is TGCAGCGCCGCCGGACTAGCGGGAGGGAAGAGCTCCTACAATGAGCAGTTCTTC.

This chain connects TRBV19 to TRBJ2-6; D remains unclear. The length of the CDR3 is 14 residues. CDR1 and CDR2 from the germline V gene are LNHDA and SQIVND (reference sequence). V dropped 3 bases and J dropped 12 bases, with 15 bases sitting between them. The CDR3 loop is CASSISHPPGVLTF. CDR3 nucleotides: TGTGCCAGTAGTATCTCCCACCCCCCCGGCGTCCTGACTTTC.

About this clonotype itself: Since a much larger clone is just one base distant, this may be a read error. The conserved closing phenylalanine or tryptophan is absent in this CDR3, likely reflecting a read error. J is TRBJ2-7 and V is TRBV27; D possibly corresponds to TRBD2 (6 bases). In germline, CDR1 is MNHEY, CDR2 SMNVEV (reference sequence). The ends were cut back, 9 bases at V and 3 bases at J, with 12 bases in the middle. This CDR3 region has 12 residues. The CDR3 DNA sequence: TGTGCCAGTCTGATAGCGGACTACGAGCAGTACCTC. Translating gives CASLIADYEQYL.

This clonotype was found a few times. The CDR3 is CASSYSIGQGANNEQFF. The CDR3 DNA reads TGTGCCAGCAGTTACTCGATTGGACAGGGCGCCAACAATGAGCAGTTCTTC. The chain is built from TRBV6-5 and TRBJ2-1, with TRBD1 matching over 8 bases. The V gene's germline CDR1 is MNHEY and CDR2 SVGAGI. This CDR3 is 17 amino acids long. V shed 0 bases and J 5 bases; nucleotides not matched to a gene: 9.

V is TRBV20-1 and J is TRBJ2-1; 10 bases agree with TRBD1. Germline-derived CDR1 and CDR2 are DFQATT and SNEGSKA (reference sequence). The CDR3 consists of 14 residues. V dropped 6 bases and J dropped 6; count of bases not matched to a gene: 8. The CDR3 loop reads CSAKSWTGGNEQFF. CDR3 coding DNA: TGCAGTGCCAAGTCGTGGACAGGGGGCAATGAGCAGTTCTTC.

This clonotype was seen many times. The chain uses TRBV5-1 and TRBJ2-1; unclear D gene. The V end was cut by 9 bases, the J end by 3 bases, with 16 bases between. CDR1 is SGHRS and CDR2 is YFSETQ in the germline V gene. The CDR3 consists of 14 residues. The CDR3 reads CATRNNLLYNEQFF. The CDR3 DNA follows: TGCGCCACCCGAAACAACCTGCTCTACAATGAGCAGTTCTTC.

The chain combines TRBV6-2 or TRBV6-3 with TRBJ2-7; unclear D gene. Trimming removed 2 bases at V and 6 bases at J, with 17 bases between. Germline CDR1 MNHEY, CDR2 SVGEGT. CDR3 length equals 15 residues. CDR3: CASSYRLGSQSEQYF. The CDR3 DNA reads as TGTGCCAGCAGTTACCGCCTAGGCTCCCAGTCCGAGCAGTACTTC.

This clonotype has at least ten counts. The chain couples TRBV7-3 to TRBJ2-1, with D tentatively TRBD2 (5 bases). This CDR3 has 12 residues. The V end lost 2 bases, the J end lost 8 bases, and 7 bases lay between the germline ends. Germline V gives CDR1 SGHTA, CDR2 FQGTGA. The CDR3 sequence is CASSLGGYEQFF. The CDR3, as DNA: TGTGCCAGCAGCTTAGGAGGCTATGAGCAGTTCTTC.

This clonotype was recorded at least ten times. The V gene is TRBV5-6, the J gene TRBJ2-7; weak D call: TRBD1 (5 bases). V gave up 3 bases and J gave up 1 base, with 8 bases separating them. There are 13 residues in the CDR3. Per germline, CDR1 SGHDT and CDR2 YYEEEE. The CDR3 DNA reads TGTGCCAGCAGCTCGGACATATCCTACGAGCAGTACTTC. Translating gives CASSSDISYEQYF.

This clonotype was seen at least ten times. The chain has TRBV12-3 or TRBV12-4 and TRBJ2-7; D not resolved. This CDR3 comprises 14 residues. The V end lost 2 bases, the J end lost 2 bases, and 10 bases lay between the germline ends. The CDR3 loop reads CASSLIGPPYEQYF. The CDR3 nucleotides read TGTGCCAGCAGTTTAATCGGACCCCCCTACGAGCAGTACTTC.